The 8 T cell receptor beta chains reported below all come from one sample, sequenced in a study of blood T cell repertoires in COVID-19. Clones were read by immunoSEQ multiplex PCR, and TCRdb kept only the in-frame ones, dropping some. The data contain 100,000 or so clones, roughly 83% of them singletons. The sequenced material came from peripheral blood. Receptors were obtained from a woman aged 55-69 years with acute or convalescent COVID-19.

This clone has just a few counts. The CDR3 here is CASRNKGAYNSPLHF. DNA of the CDR3: TGTGCCAGCAGGAACAAGGGGGCCTATAATTCACCCCTCCACTTT. The chain is built from TRBV3-1 (or the pseudogene TRBV3-2) and TRBJ1-6; TRBD1 might be the D (6 bases). V was clipped by 6 bases and J by 2 bases, with 11 bases between them. The CDR3 is made up of 15 amino acids. The germline V gene encodes CDR1 LGHDT and CDR2 YNNKEL (reference sequence).

V and J are TRBV5-4 and TRBJ1-2; 11 bases are a match to TRBD1. Germline assignment: CDR1 SGHNT and CDR2 YYREEE (reference sequence). The CDR3 length is 14 residues. The J segment lost 2 bases and the V segment lost 5 bases, leaving 2 bases of the junction unmatched. The CDR3 DNA is TGTGCCAGCAGACGGACAGGGGGCAACTATGGCTACACCTTC. It codes for CASRRTGGNYGYTF.

This clone appeared a single time. V and J are TRBV3-1 (or the pseudogene TRBV3-2) and TRBJ1-2, with a tentative D call TRBD1 (5 bases). V shed 8 bases and J shed 4 bases, with 11 bases lying between them. Germline V gene sequence: CDR1 LGHDT, CDR2 YNNKEL (reference sequence). The CDR3 length is 12 residues. CDR3 DNA: TGTGCCAGCGGGAGGGGTGGCTATGGCTACACCTTC. Protein product: CASGRGGYGYTF.

This chain uses TRBV3-1 (or the pseudogene TRBV3-2) with TRBJ1-1, with 10 bases that match TRBD1. Trimming removed 3 bases from V and 6 bases from J; junction bases left unmatched: 10. The CDR3 is 16 residues long. Germline V gives CDR1 LGHDT, CDR2 YNNKEL (reference sequence). CDR3: CASSHTTGGSGAEAFF. DNA for the CDR3: TGTGCCAGCAGCCACACGACAGGGGGCAGCGGCGCTGAAGCTTTCTTT.

The chain employs TRBV5-4 and TRBJ1-4, with 9 bases lining up with TRBD1. Looked up from germline, CDR1 is SGHNT and CDR2 is YYREEE (reference sequence). This CDR3 spans 14 amino acids. The ends lost 5 bases at V and 8 bases at J; junction bases unmatched: 7. CDR3: CASRGDREEEKLFF. CDR3 DNA sequence: TGTGCCAGCAGAGGGGACAGGGAGGAGGAAAAACTGTTTTTT.

V is TRBV18 and J is TRBJ1-2, with TRBD1 identical over 7 bases. Germline assignment: CDR1 KGHSH and CDR2 LQKENI. Trimming took 3 bases from V and 2 from J; bases not matched to a gene: 3. The CDR3 contains 14 residues. The CDR3 DNA sequence: TGTGCCAGCTCACCCGGACAGGAGAACTATGGCTACACCTTC. Amino acids: CASSPGQENYGYTF.

CDR3 loop: CASSPAGSHNSPLHF. The CDR3 DNA sequence: TGTGCCAGCTCACCAGCAGGGTCCCATAATTCACCCCTCCACTTT. V is TRBV18 and J is TRBJ1-6, with a tentative D call TRBD1 (5 bases). CDR3 size: 15 residues. V was trimmed by 2 bases and J by 5 bases, leaving 10 bases between them. Germline CDR1 KGHSH, CDR2 LQKENI.

The chain couples TRBV6-2 or TRBV6-3 to TRBJ1-2; 7 bases agree with TRBD1. CDR1 and CDR2 (germline): MNHEY, SVGEGT. V shed 6 bases, J shed 4 bases, and the junction held 5 bases outside the gene matches. This CDR3 region has 13 residues. The CDR3 bases are TGTGCCAGCAGCATTTACAGGGGCTATGGCTACACCTTC. Translating gives CASSIYRGYGYTF.